The rows below give T cell receptor beta chains drawn from one sample of a study of blood T cell repertoires in COVID-19. Sequencing used immunoSEQ multiplex PCR; TCRdb keeps in-frame clones, though not all of them. The data hold over 150,000 clones, with approximately 88% observed a single time. Sequencing input: PBMCs or T cells enriched from blood (not recorded which). The origin of the receptors is a woman in her 30s who had recovered from COVID-19. The CDR3 runs from the conserved cysteine through the conserved F or W. The order of the fields is V gene, D gene, clone size, J gene, CDR3 protein, CDR3 DNA. A D gene is named only where the DNA matches it firmly. Size is stated for part of the rows, as once, few or many counts, or as a class when the clone is expanded.

TRBV15	TRBD1	.	TRBJ1-6	CATSRDQGAHNSPLHF	TGTGCCACCAGCAGAGACCAGGGGGCACATAATTCACCCCTCCACTTT
TRBV9	TRBD2	once	TRBJ2-2	CASSERLADTGELFF	TGTGCCAGCAGCGAAAGACTAGCGGACACCGGGGAGCTGTTTTTT
TRBV28	.	once	TRBJ1-4	CASSSLQGRLIF	TGTGCCAGCAGTTCACTCCAGGGCAGGCTCATTTTT
TRBV3-1/TRBV3-2	.	.	TRBJ2-5	CASSHHGGQETQYF	TGTGCCAGCAGCCATCACGGGGGTCAAGAGACCCAGTACTTC
TRBV15	TRBD1	.	TRBJ1-1	CATSRFTTGGTEAFF	TGTGCCACCAGCAGATTTACAACAGGGGGCACTGAAGCTTTCTTT
TRBV7-2	.	.	TRBJ1-3	CASSSQGTGGDTIYF	TGTGCCAGCAGCTCGCAGGGTACGGGAGGAGACACCATATATTTT
TRBV6-4	.	.	TRBJ1-2	CASSDGLCNGYTF	TGTGCCAGCAGTGACGGACTCTGCAATGGCTACACCTTC
TRBV5-6	.	.	TRBJ1-1	CASSSLRTAGAGNTEAFF	TGTGCCAGCAGCTCACTAAGGACAGCGGGAGCAGGGAACACTGAAGCTTTCTTT
TRBV5-1	TRBD1	.	TRBJ1-3	CASSPQTGGSGNTIYF	TGCGCCAGCAGCCCCCAAACAGGGGGCTCTGGAAACACCATATATTTT
TRBV5-6	.	.	TRBJ1-1	CASSLEGEVRVNPLPEAFF	TGTGCCAGCAGCTTGGAGGGTGAGGTCAGGGTAAACCCCCTACCTGAAGCTTTCTTT
TRBV10-1	.	few	TRBJ1-6	CASSATGSSPLHF	TGCGCCAGCAGTGCGACAGGATCTTCACCCCTCCACTTT
TRBV15	.	once	TRBJ2-7	CATSRDRGRVDEQYF	TGTGCCACCAGCAGAGATCGAGGCAGGGTAGATGAGCAGTACTTC
TRBV7-9	TRBD1	.	TRBJ1-1	CASSLGQGVTEAFF	TGTGCCAGCAGCTTAGGCCAGGGGGTCACTGAAGCTTTCTTT
TRBV18	.	once	TRBJ2-5	CASSPQQGNQETQYF	TGTGCCAGCTCACCGCAGCAGGGGAACCAAGAGACCCAGTACTTC
TRBV19	TRBD2	.	TRBJ2-6	CASRTSGGSSGANVLTF	TGTGCCAGTAGAACGAGCGGGGGAAGCTCTGGGGCCAACGTCCTGACTTTC
TRBV3-1/TRBV3-2	TRBD2	.	TRBJ2-3	CASMSRGGPDTQYF	TGTGCCAGCATGTCGCGGGGGGGCCCAGATACGCAGTATTTT
TRBV4-1	.	.	TRBJ2-7	CASSQVLGPYEQYF	TGCGCCAGCAGCCAAGTGTTGGGCCCCTACGAGCAGTACTTC
TRBV27	TRBD2	once	TRBJ2-1	CASSLLAAVSYNEQFF	TGTGCCAGCAGTTTACTAGCGGCAGTCTCCTACAATGAGCAGTTCTTC
TRBV28	.	.	TRBJ1-5	CASSFRGPQPQHF	TGTGCCAGCAGTTTCCGGGGTCCCCAGCCCCAGCATTTT
TRBV5-1	TRBD2	.	TRBJ2-1	CASSGTSASYNEQFF	TGCGCCAGCAGCGGAACTAGCGCCTCCTACAATGAGCAGTTCTTC
TRBV6-4	TRBD1	few	TRBJ2-5	CASNPGQGSQETQYF	TGTGCCAGCAACCCCGGACAGGGATCGCAAGAGACCCAGTACTTC
TRBV19	TRBD2	.	TRBJ2-1	CASRLAGGYNEQFF	TGTGCCAGTAGGCTAGCGGGAGGCTACAATGAGCAGTTCTTC
TRBV27	TRBD2	.	TRBJ2-3	CASTISGRDTQYF	TGTGCCAGCACCATTAGCGGGAGGGATACGCAGTATTTT
TRBV5-4	TRBD1	.	TRBJ2-1	CASRPDRGNYNEQFF	TGTGCCAGCAGGCCCGACAGGGGGAATTACAATGAGCAGTTCTTC
TRBV5-1	.	.	TRBJ1-5	CASSLTGWDQPQHF	TGCGCCAGCAGCTTGACAGGTTGGGATCAGCCCCAGCATTTT
TRBV29-1	TRBD1	.	TRBJ1-2	CSGTGPPYGYTF	TGCAGCGGGACAGGGCCACCCTATGGCTACACCTTC
TRBV30	.	.	TRBJ1-6	CAWSAGFREGSPLHF	TGTGCCTGGAGTGCCGGGTTCAGGGAGGGTTCACCCCTCCACTTT
TRBV12-3/TRBV12-4	.	.	TRBJ1-1	CASSSQLNTEAFF	TGTGCCAGCAGTTCACAGTTGAACACTGAAGCTTTCTTT
TRBV6-4	TRBD1	few	TRBJ1-1	CASSDFDRQGAKAFF	TGTGCCAGCAGTGACTTCGACCGACAGGGGGCAAAAGCTTTCTTT
TRBV12-3/TRBV12-4	TRBD1	.	TRBJ2-5	CASNNRGRETQYF	TGTGCCAGCAATAACAGGGGGAGAGAGACCCAGTACTTC
TRBV5-1	.	.	TRBJ2-1	CASSLAGANNEQFF	TGCGCCAGCAGCTTGGCCGGAGCTAACAATGAGCAGTTCTTC
TRBV12-2	.	.	TRBJ1-6	CASRLASVSSYNSPLHF	TGTGCAAGTCGCTTAGCGTCCGTCAGCTCCTATAATTCACCCCTCCACTTT
TRBV10-3	TRBD1	.	TRBJ1-6	CAISGQATNSPLHF	TGTGCCATCAGCGGACAGGCGACGAATTCACCCCTCCACTTT
TRBV11-2	TRBD1	.	TRBJ1-2	CASRKPGQGYGSYGYTF	TGTGCCAGCAGGAAGCCGGGACAGGGATATGGGAGCTATGGCTACACCTTC
TRBV5-1	TRBD2	.	TRBJ2-3	CASSSGTSGGAVGTDTQYF	TGCGCCAGCAGCTCCGGGACTAGCGGGGGGGCGGTTGGTACAGATACGCAGTATTTT
TRBV11-3	.	.	TRBJ2-1	CASSRGGGLRREQFF	TGTGCCAGCAGCAGGGGAGGGGGTCTCCGCCGGGAGCAGTTCTTC
TRBV29-1	TRBD1	.	TRBJ1-2	CSVAGTGSGYTF	TGCAGCGTTGCTGGGACAGGGTCAGGCTACACCTTC
TRBV7-2	.	.	TRBJ2-3	CASSLVGTGDWTQYF	TGTGCCAGCAGCTTAGTTGGAACGGGAGACTGGACGCAGTATTTT
TRBV15	.	once	TRBJ1-2	CATSRDGVGDGYTF	TGTGCCACCAGCAGAGATGGAGTGGGTGATGGCTACACCTTC
TRBV2	.	.	TRBJ1-1	CASTYQGGTEAFF	TGTGCCAGCACCTACCAGGGCGGCACTGAAGCTTTCTTT
TRBV11-1	.	few	TRBJ2-2	CATLDSGELFF	TGTGCCACTTTAGACTCCGGGGAGCTGTTTTTT
TRBV7-2	TRBD1	.	TRBJ1-2	CASSLAGTGVYGYTF	TGTGCCAGCAGCCTAGCCGGGACAGGGGTCTATGGCTACACCTTC
TRBV5-1	.	.	TRBJ1-2	CASSLVPGNNARTF	TGCGCCAGCAGCTTGGTTCCGGGGAACAACGCTAGGACCTTC
TRBV5-8	.	.	TRBJ2-7	CASSWTIALHEQYF	TGTGCCAGCAGCTGGACTATAGCGCTCCACGAGCAGTACTTC
TRBV18	TRBD1	.	TRBJ1-1	CASSPITTQGAAEAFF	TGTGCCAGCTCACCCATTACGACACAGGGGGCCGCTGAAGCTTTCTTT
TRBV9	.	.	TRBJ1-1	CASSAGQQNTEAFF	TGTGCCAGCAGCGCCGGACAGCAGAACACTGAAGCTTTCTTT
TRBV2	TRBD1	.	TRBJ1-2	CASSDPTGDYGYTF	TGTGCCAGCAGCGATCCGACAGGGGACTATGGCTACACCTTC
TRBV4-1	TRBD1	.	TRBJ1-2	CASSQADSGGKDYGYTF	TGCGCCAGCAGCCAAGCAGATTCAGGGGGAAAGGACTATGGCTACACCTTC
TRBV2	.	once	TRBJ2-3	CAGGGPRGGTDTQYF	TGTGCCGGAGGGGGGCCCCGGGGGGGCACAGATACGCAGTATTTT
TRBV15	.	.	TRBJ1-1	CATSRSLNTEAFF	TGTGCCACCAGCAGATCGTTAAACACTGAAGCTTTCTTT
TRBV6-1	.	.	TRBJ1-6	CASSEQGNSPLHF	TGTGCCAGCAGTGAACAGGGGAATTCACCCCTCCACTTT